This T cell receptor beta chain was identified during a study of cytomegalovirus exposure and HLA in healthy donors. Study-wide context: Inside one of the first data releases sat some 85 million unique TCRs taken from HLA-typed donors. Overall study results and limits: Three of the chains that were CMV-associated were confirmed in vitro to be specific for CMV antigens. Being indistinguishable, some V segments were excluded, TRBV6-2 and TRBV6-3 among them.

In the case of this clone: Antigen unknown. A read error is likely, as this CDR3 ends without the conserved phenylalanine or tryptophan.

The germline V and J ends were trimmed by 3 bases and 2 bases, with 10 bases remaining between them. The CDR3 has 14 amino acids. Germline V lookup: CDR1 MNHNS, CDR2 SASEGT. The PCR contained 60 Vbeta and 13 Jbeta primers. Original processing methods: There were about 80 million unique TCR beta chains by a later count, and 10 million to 12 million of them were shared. The method was immunoSEQ multiplex PCR; TCRdb's version includes in-frame clones alone and lacks a portion of them. Clonal size and the V and J genes are those of that table, whereas D and trimming came from the DNA. The table shows 130,000 or so clones, with more than 75% occurring only once.

The chain couples TRBV6-1 to TRBJ1-2; the D is unclear. The sequence was collected from a man aged 18 to 29 in good health and CMV-seropositive. Sample: PBMCs. The DNA of the CDR3 is TGTGCCAGCAGTGACATCTTTCCCAACTATGGCTACACCTCC. Residues: CASSDIFPNYGYTS.